The 22 T cell receptor beta chains below were found in one sample sequenced in a study of T cell clones after liver transplantation. Profiled with immunoSEQ multiplex PCR; TCRdb holds only in-frame clones, not every one. Of around 71,000 clones in the sample, approximately 80% are singletons; the top ten hold 0.79%. The sample was CD4+ T cells from blood, taken 12 months after liver transplant. These TCRs come from a human patient who received a liver transplant. Part of the T cell pool may stem from the graft donor.

In its sample, this clone was seen once. V usage is TRBV5-4 and J usage is TRBJ2-5; 7 nucleotides agree with TRBD1. Trimming removed 1 base from V and 6 bases from J; junction bases left unmatched: 12. The CDR3 covers 16 residues. Germline values: CDR1 SGHNT, CDR2 YYREEE (reference sequence). The CDR3 DNA reads as TGTGCCAGCAGCTTGAACGGTAGGGGGCAGGAAAAGACCCAGTACTTC. Encoded protein: CASSLNGRGQEKTQYF.

This chain joins TRBV7-2 and TRBJ2-1; 11 bases match TRBD2. CDR3 size: 18 residues. The germline V gene encodes CDR1 SGHTA and CDR2 FQGNSA. Trimming removed 4 bases from V and 0 bases from J; junction bases left unmatched: 8. The CDR3 protein is CASSSGLAGIHSYNEQFF. The CDR3, as DNA: TGTGCCAGCAGCTCCGGACTAGCGGGTATCCACTCCTACAATGAGCAGTTCTTC. Using reference TRBV7-2 and TRBJ2-1 for the parts outside the CDR3, the full variable domain is GAGVSQSPSNKVTEKGKDVELRCDPISGHTALYWYRQSLGQGLEFLIYFQGNSAPDKSGLPSDRFSAERTGGSVSTLTIQRTQQEDSAVYLCASSSGLAGIHSYNEQFFGPGTRLTVL.

The chain joins TRBV5-6 to TRBJ2-5, with D maybe TRBD2 (5 bases). The CDR3 sequence is 15 residues long. Germline loops: CDR1 SGHDT, CDR2 YYEEEE. V was shortened by 0 bases and J by 2 bases, with 11 bases between the two germline ends. The CDR3 nucleotides are TGTGCCAGCAGCTTGGACAGCGGAGAGCAAGAGACCCAGTACTTC. Translation gives CASSLDSGEQETQYF.

This chain joins TRBV28 and TRBJ1-1; 8 positions agree with TRBD1. The ends lost 2 bases at V and 8 bases at J; junction bases unmatched: 4. The CDR3 spans 13 residues. Germline V lookup: CDR1 MDHEN, CDR2 SYDVKM. CDR3 coding DNA: TGTGCCAGCAGTTTACAGGACAGGGCCGAAGCTTTCTTT. Encoded protein: CASSLQDRAEAFF.

The CDR3 is CASSLLLAGLYNEQFF. CDR3 coding DNA: TGTGCCAGCAGTTTACTTCTAGCGGGGCTTTACAATGAGCAGTTCTTC. The chain links TRBV27 to TRBJ2-1; TRBD2 aligns across 9 bases. This CDR3 region has 16 residues. Trimming at V came to 2 bases and at J to 4 bases, leaving 6 bases not matched to a gene. The V gene's germline CDR1 is MNHEY and CDR2 SMNVEV (reference sequence).

Only a few counts were recorded for this clone. V and J are TRBV30 and TRBJ2-7; either TRBD1 or TRBD2 may supply D (6 bases each). Germline V gene lookup returns CDR1 GTSNPN and CDR2 SVGIG (reference sequence). CDR3 length: 12 amino acids. Trimming cost V 3 bases and J 1 base, with 7 bases left between them. CDR3 sequence reads: CAWRGGSYEQYF. Written as DNA, the CDR3 is TGTGCCTGGAGAGGGGGGTCCTACGAGCAGTACTTC.

The chain has TRBV7-2 and TRBJ1-2; 7 nucleotides agree with TRBD1. CDR1 is SGHTA, CDR2 FQGNSA, per germline. V was pared by 5 bases and J by 2 bases, with 2 bases of the junction left unmatched. The CDR3 runs to 13 residues. Here the CDR3 reads CASSQTGNYGYTF. CDR3 DNA sequence: TGTGCCAGCAGCCAGACAGGGAACTATGGCTACACCTTC.

The rearrangement joins TRBV7-9 to TRBJ1-4; no clear D gene. The germline V gene encodes CDR1 SEHNR and CDR2 FQNEAQ (reference sequence). The V end was cut by 2 bases, the J end by 0 bases, with 4 bases between. This CDR3 is 14 amino acids long. The CDR3 DNA sequence: TGTGCCAGCAGCTTATCGGCAACTAATGAAAAACTGTTTTTT. Translation gives CASSLSATNEKLFF.

The gene calls are TRBV23-1 and TRBJ1-1; D perhaps matches TRBD1 (5 bases). TRBV23-1 is an open reading frame, and its role is uncertain. The CDR3 totals 16 residues. Trimming pared 1 base from V and 4 bases from J, leaving 16 bases between. The CDR3 nucleotides read TGCGCCAGCAGTCAATTTCGCGGGGCCGGTATCACTGAAGCTTTCTTT. Translated: CASSQFRGAGITEAFF.

The chain uses TRBV7-2 and TRBJ2-7, with D unclear. Germline assignment: CDR1 SGHTA and CDR2 FQGNSA. V lost 5 bases, J lost 5 bases, and 16 bases lay in between. The CDR3 runs 14 residues. CDR3 in DNA: TGTGCCAGCAGCCCTGGGCAGGCTCTGAACGAGCAGTACTTC. Its protein is CASSPGQALNEQYF. Together with reference TRBV7-2 and TRBJ2-7, the CDR3 gives the full variable domain: GAGVSQSPSNKVTEKGKDVELRCDPISGHTALYWYRQSLGQGLEFLIYFQGNSAPDKSGLPSDRFSAERTGGSVSTLTIQRTQQEDSAVYLCASSPGQALNEQYFGPGTRLTVT.

The chain uses TRBV28 and TRBJ1-1; no reliable D call. Germline CDR1 is MDHEN and CDR2 is SYDVKM. Trimming left V 11 bases short and J 0 bases short, with 10 bases between. The CDR3 runs 12 residues. The CDR3 here is CASSRMNTEAFF. CDR3 in DNA: TGTGCCTCGTCGAGGATGAACACTGAAGCTTTCTTT.

Only one count was recorded for this clone. Here the CDR3 reads CASSYSKRSMNTEAFF. The DNA for the CDR3 is TGTGCCAGCAGTTACTCGAAACGGAGCATGAACACTGAAGCTTTCTTT. The chain uses TRBV6-5 and TRBJ1-1; D remains ambiguous. Trimming removed 0 bases from V and 0 bases from J, with 11 bases in between. Looked up from germline, CDR1 is MNHEY and CDR2 is SVGAGI. The CDR3 has 16 amino acids.

This chain uses TRBV5-6 with TRBJ1-5; D remains ambiguous. The ends were cut back, 2 bases at V and 0 bases at J, with 12 bases in the middle. Germline assignment: CDR1 SGHDT and CDR2 YYEEEE. This CDR3 contains 16 residues. CDR3 region: CASSLKSGHSNQPQHF. The CDR3, as DNA: TGTGCCAGCAGCTTAAAGAGTGGCCATAGCAATCAGCCCCAGCATTTT.

This chain links TRBV27 with TRBJ2-7; a weak D match, TRBD1 (5 bases). Trimming left V 2 bases short and J 9 bases short, with 14 bases between. Germline-derived CDR1 and CDR2 are MNHEY and SMNVEV (reference sequence). The CDR3 runs 13 residues. CDR3 region: CASSLTGRPRQYF. CDR3 coding DNA: TGTGCCAGCAGTTTAACAGGCCGGCCTCGGCAGTACTTC.

The rearrangement uses TRBV28 and TRBJ2-2; perhaps TRBD2 as D (7 bases). Trimming cost V 10 bases and J 2 bases, with 17 bases left between them. Germline V gene data show CDR1 as MDHEN and CDR2 as SYDVKM. CDR3 length: 15 residues. CDR3 DNA: TGTGCCACCGCGAGGGGGGGGAGCAACACCGGGGAGCTGTTTTTT. As protein: CATARGGSNTGELFF. The entire variable domain, with the rest obtained from reference TRBV28 and TRBJ2-2, is as follows: DVKVTQSSRYLVKRTGEKVFLECVQDMDHENMFWYRQDPGLGLRLIYFSYDVKMKEKGDIPEGYSVSREKKERFSLILESASTNQTSMYLCATARGGSNTGELFFGEGSRLTVL.

This clone was found once. J is TRBJ2-1 and V is TRBV29-1; 7 bases are a match to TRBD1. CDR3 length equals 13 residues. Unmatched junction bases numbered 5, after V lost 5 bases and J lost 4 bases. Germline CDR1 SQVTM, CDR2 ANQGSEA. The DNA of the CDR3 is TGCAGCGTTTCACAGGGGTCATACAATGAGCAGTTCTTC. It encodes CSVSQGSYNEQFF.

The chain employs TRBV7-9 and TRBJ1-1, with D unclear. V lost 0 bases and J 1 base, leaving 9 bases between the germline ends. The CDR3 totals 15 residues. The germline V gene has CDR1 SEHNR and CDR2 FQNEAQ (reference sequence). The CDR3 sequence: CASSLALGENTEAFF. The CDR3 nucleotides read TGTGCCAGCAGCTTAGCGCTCGGGGAGAACACTGAAGCTTTCTTT.

The CDR3: CASSRGDQKTQYF. The CDR3 coding sequence is TGTGCCAGCAGTCGTGGGGACCAGAAGACCCAGTACTTC. The chain employs TRBV6-5 and TRBJ2-5; D may match TRBD1 or TRBD2 (5 bases each). The V gene lost 5 bases and the J gene lost 6 bases, with 13 bases spanning the gap. CDR3 length equals 13 residues. CDR1 is MNHEY and CDR2 is SVGAGI in the germline V gene.

In its sample, this clone was seen once. This chain links TRBV27 with TRBJ2-2; 13 bases fit TRBD2. The V gene end was trimmed by 5 bases and the J gene end by 5 bases; junction bases not matched to a gene: 14. CDR1 MNHEY and CDR2 SMNVEV come from the germline V gene (reference sequence). CDR3 length: 19 residues. CDR3 DNA sequence: TGTGCCAGCAGTCGCGGGCCGCGGGGGACTAGCGGGAATACCGGGGAGCTGTTTTTT. It specifies CASSRGPRGTSGNTGELFF.

In this sample, this clone turned up once. The chain carries TRBV28 and TRBJ1-2; a possible D gene is TRBD1 (6 bases). Trimming shortened V by 3 bases and J by 2 bases, and 13 bases separated the two germline ends. CDR3 length: 15 amino acids. From germline, CDR1 is MDHEN and CDR2 SYDVKM. The CDR3 bases are TGTGCCAGCAGTTTGTGGACAGTACGGAACTATGGCTACACCTTC. This codes for CASSLWTVRNYGYTF.

The chain recombines TRBV7-2 with TRBJ1-5; a weak D match, TRBD1 (5 bases). CDR3 length: 15 residues. Germline-derived CDR1 and CDR2 are SGHTA and FQGNSA. The germline V and J ends were trimmed by 5 bases and 3 bases, with 14 bases remaining between them. This CDR3 reads CASSGQTGPNQPQHF. In DNA form, the CDR3 reads TGTGCCAGCAGCGGCCAAACAGGCCCCAATCAGCCCCAGCATTTT.

This clone came up a few times. DNA for the CDR3: TGTGCCAGCACCATGGGGGCGGGTACTGAAGCTTTCTTT. Translated: CASTMGAGTEAFF. The genes are TRBV2 and TRBJ1-1; TRBD1 is a possible D gene (6 bases). V was shortened by 7 bases and J by 5 bases, with 14 bases between the two germline ends. CDR3 length equals 13 residues. Germline CDR1 and CDR2: SNHLY and FYNNEI.